These T cell receptor beta chains were read from a single sample in a study of blood T cells in healthy people across ages. Each CDR3 protein is one row after TCRdb ran MiXCR on the 5' RACE reads. Of roughly 800,000 distinct CDR3 sequences listed, about 55% were seen once; the top ten hold roughly 40%. Material: blood. The receptors shown here come from a man older than 75 in good health. CDR3s include the opening cysteine and the closing phenylalanine or tryptophan. The order of the fields is clone size, V gene, D gene, J gene, CDR3 protein, CDR3 DNA. D genes are given only for firm matches. Clone size is given for some rows only: seen once, a few or many times, or a class if the clone is expanded.

abundance: .
v_gene: TRBV7-9
d_gene: TRBD1
j_gene: TRBJ2-7
CDR3aa: CASSLGLGQGAHEQYF
CDR3nt: TGTGCCAGCAGCTTAGGACTCGGACAGGGAGCCCACGAGCAGTACTTC

abundance: .
v_gene: TRBV7-3
d_gene: TRBD2
j_gene: TRBJ2-1
CDR3aa: CASSRGLAEYNEQFF
CDR3nt: TGTGCCAGCAGCAGGGGACTAGCGGAATACAATGAGCAGTTCTTC

abundance: .
v_gene: TRBV9
d_gene: .
j_gene: TRBJ2-5
CDR3aa: CASSVDGGRGETQYF
CDR3nt: TGTGCCAGCAGCGTAGACGGGGGCCGGGGAGAGACCCAGTACTTC

abundance: .
v_gene: TRBV9
d_gene: TRBD2
j_gene: TRBJ2-7
CDR3aa: CASSPILAAYEQYF
CDR3nt: TGTGCCAGCAGCCCCATTCTAGCGGCCTACGAGCAGTACTTC

abundance: many
v_gene: TRBV29-1
d_gene: TRBD1
j_gene: TRBJ2-6
CDR3aa: CGTGTAFRSGANVLTF
CDR3nt: TGCGGGACCGGGACAGCGTTTCGTTCTGGGGCCAACGTCCTGACTTTC

abundance: .
v_gene: TRBV12-3/TRBV12-4
d_gene: .
j_gene: TRBJ2-1
CDR3aa: CASSFGALQYNEQFF
CDR3nt: TGTGCCAGCAGTTTTGGGGCCCTCCAATACAATGAGCAGTTCTTC

abundance: .
v_gene: TRBV18
d_gene: TRBD1
j_gene: TRBJ1-4
CDR3aa: CASSPLSGTVNEKLFF
CDR3nt: TGTGCCAGCTCACCGCTTTCCGGGACAGTTAATGAAAAACTGTTTTTT

abundance: few
v_gene: TRBV15
d_gene: .
j_gene: TRBJ2-4
CDR3aa: CATSRDGGVAKNIQYF
CDR3nt: TGTGCCACCAGCAGAGATGGTGGGGTAGCCAAAAACATTCAGTACTTC

abundance: .
v_gene: TRBV10-3
d_gene: .
j_gene: TRBJ2-1
CDR3aa: CAISKRVDREQFF
CDR3nt: TGTGCCATCAGTAAAAGAGTTGACAGGGAGCAGTTCTTC

abundance: once
v_gene: TRBV2
d_gene: .
j_gene: TRBJ2-1
CDR3aa: CASHPRRDGYNEQFF
CDR3nt: TGTGCCAGCCACCCGAGACGGGACGGCTACAATGAGCAGTTCTTC

abundance: .
v_gene: TRBV14
d_gene: TRBD2
j_gene: TRBJ2-1
CDR3aa: CASSQVEGLAGGIYNEQFF
CDR3nt: TGTGCCAGCAGCCAAGTAGAGGGTCTGGCGGGAGGGATTTACAATGAGCAGTTCTTC